These 9 T cell receptor beta chains were all obtained from the same sample, sequenced in a study of T-cell memory formation after mild COVID-19. TCRdb re-derived calls from the 5' RACE reads in MiXCR, one entry per CDR3 protein. The sample has about 120,000 distinct CDR3 sequences, roughly 15% seen once; the top ten hold around 13%. The sequencing input was PBMCs or a T cell subset sorted from them (not recorded which). The receptor source for this set is an adult woman who had mild COVID-19 (a few samples of this study predate the infection). Cell type and time point are not known.

This clonotype was observed a handful of times. V is TRBV6-5 and J is TRBJ2-7; possible D gene TRBD1, 5 bases. The CDR3 is 13 residues long. V was trimmed by 6 bases and J by 4 bases, leaving 13 bases between them. Germline CDR1 is MNHEY and CDR2 is SVGAGI. CDR3 protein: CASSLQDGYEQYF. DNA for the CDR3: TGTGCCAGCAGCCTACAGGACGGATACGAGCAGTACTTC.

This rearrangement joins TRBV5-1 to TRBJ2-2; no reliable D call. V lost 0 bases and J 10 bases, leaving 13 bases between the germline ends. Germline values: CDR1 SGHRS, CDR2 YFSETQ. This CDR3 is 14 amino acids long. CDR3 DNA sequence: TGCGCCAGCAGCTTGGGGGCACTGACTTCGGAGCTGTTTTTT. Translated, it gives CASSLGALTSELFF.

The chain has TRBV29-1 and TRBJ2-2, with D possibly being TRBD2 (5 bases). Germline V lookup: CDR1 SQVTM, CDR2 ANQGSEA. V lost 6 bases and J 0 bases, leaving 11 bases between the germline ends. The CDR3 loop spans 14 amino acids. The CDR3, as DNA: TGCAGCGTCGTGACGGGAACGAACACCGGGGAGCTGTTTTTT. Translation gives CSVVTGTNTGELFF.

A few counts support this clonotype. The V gene is TRBV29-1, the J gene TRBJ1-1; 7 bases match TRBD1. Per germline, CDR1 SQVTM and CDR2 ANQGSEA. With V trimmed by 5 bases and J by 3 bases, 6 bases remained unmatched. The CDR3 contains 13 residues. The CDR3 nucleotides read TGCAGCGTTAGACAGGGAGGGGACACTGAAGCTTTCTTT. Its translation: CSVRQGGDTEAFF.

This chain links TRBV5-1 with TRBJ1-5; 9 bases align to TRBD1. This CDR3 has 15 amino acids. V was clipped by 5 bases and J by 0 bases; unmatched bases: 3. CDR1 and CDR2 from the germline V gene are SGHRS and YFSETQ. DNA of the CDR3: TGCGCCAGCAGTTGGACAGGGGATAGCAATCAGCCCCAGCATTTT. It yields the protein CASSWTGDSNQPQHF.

V gene TRBV12-5 combines with J gene TRBJ2-2, with D uncertain. Trimming cost V 3 bases and J 0 bases, with 11 bases left between them. CDR1 and CDR2 from the germline V gene are LGHNT and FRNRAP. This CDR3 is built from 16 residues. The CDR3 DNA follows: TGTGCTAGTGGTTTCCTAACGGACCCGAACACCGGGGAGCTGTTTTTT. It yields the protein CASGFLTDPNTGELFF.

Only a few counts were recorded for this clonotype. The CDR3 nucleotides read TGTGCCACCAGTGACCAGACACATGATCAGCCCCAGCATTTT. The encoded protein is CATSDQTHDQPQHF. The chain carries TRBV24-1 and TRBJ1-5; D gene uncertain. Germline loops: CDR1 KGHDR, CDR2 SFDVKD. The CDR3 loop spans 14 amino acids. Trimming left V 4 bases short and J 5 bases short, with 11 bases between.

V usage is TRBV2 and J usage is TRBJ2-7; TRBD2 matches at 11 bases. CDR3 length equals 16 residues. Losses at the gene ends were 2 bases for V and 6 bases for J; bases not matched to a gene: 9. Germline V CDR1 and CDR2: SNHLY, FYNNEI. CDR3 nucleotides: TGTGCCAGCAGTGAACATAGTCTAGCGGGGGGTCTCGAGCAGTACTTC. The encoded protein is CASSEHSLAGGLEQYF. The full variable domain, its missing parts supplied by reference TRBV2 and TRBJ2-7, is EPEVTQTPSHQVTQMGQEVILRCVPISNHLYFYWYRQILGQKVEFLVSFYNNEISEKSEIFDDQFSVERPDGSNFTLKIRSTKLEDSAMYFCASSEHSLAGGLEQYFGPGTRLTVT.

Comments on this clonotype: This could be a read error, since a much larger clone is one nucleotide away. CDR3 DNA: TGTGCCAGCAGCCCCCGTATAGCGGGAGACAGGTACGAGCAGTACTTC. It translates to CASSPRIAGDRYEQYF. V and J are TRBV13 and TRBJ2-7, with TRBD2 identical over 9 bases. The CDR3 totals 16 residues. With V trimmed by 5 bases and J by 4 bases, 12 bases remained unmatched. Germline assignment: CDR1 PRHDT and CDR2 FYEKMQ (reference sequence).